This entry lists 8 T cell receptor beta chains sequenced from one sample in a study of shared clonotypes between healthy human individuals. Terminally differentiated effector memory CD45RA+ cells were left out of the naive CD8 fraction, which was CD45RO-negative and positively selected for CCR7. Assay used: immunoSEQ multiplex PCR; TCRdb lists only in-frame clones, some missing. This repertoire shows approximately 2,200,000 clones, about 92% found once; its top ten account for under 2%. Input material: naive CD8+ T cells from PBMCs. These receptors came from a man younger than 35 in good health. Some clones in this sample may be carry-over from other donors' samples.

The genes are TRBV6-5 and TRBJ2-1, with TRBD2 matching over 7 bases. There are 16 residues in the CDR3. CDR1 is MNHEY, CDR2 SVGAGI, per germline. V was clipped by 1 base and J by 7 bases; unmatched bases: 10. CDR3 amino acids: CASSYFPGRGLNEQFF. CDR3 coding DNA: TGTGCCAGCAGTTACTTCCCCGGGCGGGGGTTGAATGAGCAGTTCTTC.

The genes are TRBV11-2 and TRBJ2-3; D gene uncertain. V lost 4 bases and J 2 bases, leaving 4 bases between the germline ends. CDR1 and CDR2 (germline): SGHAT, FQNNGV. The CDR3 contains 12 residues. Written as DNA, the CDR3 is TGTGCCAGCAGCTCCCACACAGATACGCAGTATTTT. The encoded protein is CASSSHTDTQYF.

V usage is TRBV5-6 and J usage is TRBJ2-1, with D unresolved. Trimming shortened V by 1 base and J by 7 bases, and 9 bases separated the two germline ends. CDR3 length: 13 residues. The germline gives CDR1 SGHDT, CDR2 YYEEEE. CDR3 nucleotides: TGTGCCAGCAGCTTGAATTGGCCAAATGAGCAGTTCTTC. This gives the protein CASSLNWPNEQFF. The complete variable domain, with remaining parts taken from reference TRBV5-6 and TRBJ2-1, reads DAGVTQSPTHLIKTRGQQVTLRCSPKSGHDTVSWYQQALGQGPQFIFQYYEEEERQRGNFPDRFSGHQFPNYSSELNVNALLLGDSALYLCASSLNWPNEQFFGPGTRLTVL.

About this clone: Other DNA sequences of this sample code for an identical CDR3. This chain uses TRBV7-9 with TRBJ1-3, with D possibly matching TRBD1 (6 bases). V was clipped by 5 bases and J by 0 bases, with 8 bases between them. This CDR3 region has 14 residues. Germline V gene sequence: CDR1 SEHNR, CDR2 FQNEAQ (reference sequence). This chain's CDR3 is CASSTRGSGNTIYF. The CDR3 region has the DNA TGTGCCAGCAGCACCAGGGGCTCTGGAAACACCATATATTTT.

The sample holds one count of this clone. The identical CDR3 is also encoded by other nucleotide sequences in the sample. The chain carries TRBV28 and TRBJ2-7; TRBD2 might be the D (5 bases). The germline gives CDR1 MDHEN, CDR2 SYDVKM. This CDR3 is built from 13 residues. The V end lost 3 bases, the J end lost 2 bases, and 8 bases lay between the germline ends. CDR3 residues: CASSFAGAYEQYF. In DNA form, the CDR3 reads TGTGCCAGCAGTTTTGCGGGCGCCTACGAGCAGTACTTC.

The gene calls are TRBV5-1 and TRBJ2-7, with D possibly being TRBD1 or TRBD2 (6 bases each). CDR1 is SGHRS, CDR2 YFSETQ, per germline. Trimming cost V 7 bases and J 12 bases, with 17 bases left between them. The CDR3 loop spans 11 amino acids. DNA for the CDR3: TGCGCCAGCTACCGGGGGCAGACTGGGTACTTC. This translates into CASYRGQTGYF.

The genes are TRBV9 and TRBJ2-7; D not certain. V was cut by 4 bases and J by 5 bases, with 19 bases left in between. The CDR3 sequence is 15 residues long. Germline values: CDR1 SGDLS, CDR2 YYNGEE. The CDR3 sequence: CASSPRRGANHEQYF. The CDR3 coding sequence is TGTGCCAGCAGCCCCCGCCGTGGCGCTAATCACGAGCAGTACTTC.

The gene calls are TRBV30 and TRBJ2-7; D remains ambiguous. This CDR3 is built from 13 residues. V was trimmed by 2 bases and J by 4 bases, leaving 12 bases between them. Germline CDR1 GTSNPN, CDR2 SVGIG (reference sequence). CDR3 in amino acids: CAWSSGVRYEQYF. The CDR3 DNA reads as TGTGCCTGGAGTTCGGGTGTACGATACGAGCAGTACTTC.